These 3 T cell receptor beta chains were all obtained from the same sample, sequenced in a study of human CD4 T cells and Enterobacteriaceae. Produced via immunoSEQ multiplex PCR; TCRdb's table is partial and in-frame only. Of about 26,000 clones detected, approximately 81% appear once; the ten largest clones hold roughly 0.96%. The memory gate held CD4+ cells that were not CD45RA+CCR7+CD95- naive cells, over 98% pure. The specimen was memory CD4+ T cells from blood. The receptors were sampled from a human donor in good health.

This clone was observed a single time. The CDR3 region has the DNA TGTGCCAGCAGCAAACTAGCGGGGGGGCGTGGTGAGCAGTTCTTC. Translation gives CASSKLAGGRGEQFF. This chain uses TRBV6-5 with TRBJ2-1; 13 bases align to TRBD2. The CDR3 consists of 15 residues. Losses at the gene ends were 6 bases for V and 9 bases for J; bases not matched to a gene: 8. The germline V gene has CDR1 MNHEY and CDR2 SVGAGI.

The chain recombines TRBV5-1 with TRBJ2-2, with D hard to call. This CDR3 has 12 residues. The V and J ends lost 5 bases and 7 bases respectively, with 9 bases between them. Germline loops: CDR1 SGHRS, CDR2 YFSETQ. The CDR3 spells CASRMGYGELFF. DNA for the CDR3: TGCGCCAGCAGAATGGGGTACGGGGAGCTGTTTTTT. The full variable domain, its missing parts supplied by reference TRBV5-1 and TRBJ2-2, is KAGVTQTPRYLIKTRGQQVTLSCSPISGHRSVSWYQQTPGQGLQFLFEYFSETQRNKGNFPGRFSGRQFSNSRSEMNVSTLELGDSALYLCASRMGYGELFFGEGSRLTVL.

The V gene is TRBV2, the J gene TRBJ1-4; the D gene is possibly TRBD1 (5 bases). CDR3 length: 16 amino acids. The germline V gene has CDR1 SNHLY and CDR2 FYNNEI. Trimming left V 7 bases short and J 11 bases short, with 26 bases between. CDR3 coding DNA: TGTGCCAGCAAGAGTAAAAGCCGGGCCCAGGGTGTGAAACTGTTTTTT. This codes for CASKSKSRAQGVKLFF.